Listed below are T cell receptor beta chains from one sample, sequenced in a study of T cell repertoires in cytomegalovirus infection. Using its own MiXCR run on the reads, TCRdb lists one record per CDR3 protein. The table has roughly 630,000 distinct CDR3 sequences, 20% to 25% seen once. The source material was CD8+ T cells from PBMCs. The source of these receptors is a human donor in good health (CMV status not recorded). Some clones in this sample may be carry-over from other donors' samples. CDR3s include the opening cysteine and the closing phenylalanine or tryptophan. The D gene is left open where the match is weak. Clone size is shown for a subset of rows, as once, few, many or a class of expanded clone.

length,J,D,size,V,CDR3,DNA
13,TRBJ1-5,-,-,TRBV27,CASSLAGDQSQHF,TGTGCCAGCAGTTTAGCGGGGGATCAGTCCCAGCATTTT
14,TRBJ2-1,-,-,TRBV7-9,CASSPREGHDEQFF,TGTGCCAGCAGCCCACGAGAGGGGCACGATGAGCAGTTCTTC
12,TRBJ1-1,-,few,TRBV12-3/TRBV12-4,CASTTGSTEAFF,TGTGCCAGCACCACCGGATCCACTGAAGCTTTCTTT
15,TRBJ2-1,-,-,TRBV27,CASSLMQGLYNEQFF,TGTGCCAGCAGTTTAATGCAGGGTCTCTACAATGAGCAGTTCTTC
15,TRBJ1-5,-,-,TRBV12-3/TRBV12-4,CASRPRDEPNQPQHF,TGTGCCAGCAGACCCCGGGACGAACCCAATCAGCCCCAGCATTTT
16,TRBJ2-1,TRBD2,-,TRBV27,CASSLPLAGSFNEQFF,TGTGCCAGCAGTCTCCCCCTAGCGGGGTCTTTCAATGAGCAGTTCTTC
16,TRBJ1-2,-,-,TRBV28,CASSSAHGPRIEGYTF,TGTGCCAGCAGTTCCGCTCATGGGCCGCGAATCGAAGGCTACACCTTC
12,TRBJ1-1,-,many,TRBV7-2,CASSPMNTEAFF,TGTGCCAGCAGTCCGATGAACACTGAAGCTTTCTTT
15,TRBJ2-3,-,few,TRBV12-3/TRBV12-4,CASSLDAESTDTQYF,TGTGCCAGCAGTTTAGACGCGGAGAGCACAGATACGCAGTATTTT
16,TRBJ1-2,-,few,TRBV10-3,CAISESSSPQDYGYTF,TGTGCCATCAGTGAGTCCAGTTCCCCCCAAGACTATGGCTACACCTTC
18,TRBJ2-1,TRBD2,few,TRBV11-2,CASSLESSGGPTYNEQFF,TGTGCCAGCAGCTTAGAATCCAGCGGGGGGCCGACCTACAATGAGCAGTTCTTC
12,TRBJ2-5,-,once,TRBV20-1,CSATRVQETQYF,TGCAGTGCGACTAGGGTTCAAGAGACCCAGTACTTC
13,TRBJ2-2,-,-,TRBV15,CATSRANTGELFF,TGTGCCACCTCCAGGGCGAACACCGGGGAGCTGTTTTTT
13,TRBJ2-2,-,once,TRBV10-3,CAVTETNTGELFF,TGTGCCGTGACAGAAACGAACACCGGGGAGCTGTTTTTT
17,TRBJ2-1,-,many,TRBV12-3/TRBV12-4,CASSLAPGGTVHNEQFF,TGTGCCAGCAGTTTAGCGCCGGGGGGGACAGTTCACAATGAGCAGTTCTTC
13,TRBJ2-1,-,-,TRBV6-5,CASSTGTKNEQFF,TGTGCCAGCAGTACCGGGACGAAGAATGAGCAGTTCTTC
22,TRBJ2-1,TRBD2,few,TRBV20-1,CSARVGTSGGAAFLRSYNEQFF,TGCAGTGCTAGAGTTGGGACTAGCGGGGGGGCGGCCTTTTTACGCTCCTACAATGAGCAGTTCTTC
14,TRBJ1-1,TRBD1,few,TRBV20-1,CSAPRRGPTTEAFF,TGCAGTGCTCCACGGAGGGGGCCTACTACTGAAGCTTTCTTT
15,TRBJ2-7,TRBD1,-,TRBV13,CASSFFGTASYEQYF,TGTGCCAGCAGCTTCTTCGGGACAGCTTCCTACGAGCAGTACTTC
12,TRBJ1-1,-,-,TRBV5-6,CASSLIDTEAFF,TGTGCCAGCAGCTTAATAGACACTGAAGCTTTCTTT
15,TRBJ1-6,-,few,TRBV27,CASSFLRDKNSPLHF,TGTGCCAGCAGTTTTCTCCGGGACAAAAATTCACCCCTCCACTTT
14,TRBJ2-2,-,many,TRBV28,CASSLEGDVGELFF,TGTGCCAGCAGTTTAGAAGGGGATGTCGGGGAGCTGTTTTTT
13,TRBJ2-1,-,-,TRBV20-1,CSGNGWAYNEQFF,TGCAGTGGTAACGGGTGGGCCTACAATGAGCAGTTCTTC
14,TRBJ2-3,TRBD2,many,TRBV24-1,CATSGAGGVDTQYF,TGTGCCACCAGTGGAGCGGGGGGGGTAGATACGCAGTATTTT
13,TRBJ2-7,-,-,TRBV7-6,CASTWDQFDEQYF,TGTGCCAGCACCTGGGACCAGTTCGACGAGCAGTACTTC
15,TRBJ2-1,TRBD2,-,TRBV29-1,CSVDDGRGVYNEQFF,TGCAGCGTTGATGACGGGCGGGGGGTCTACAATGAGCAGTTCTTC
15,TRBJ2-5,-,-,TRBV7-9,CASSPPRRTPGTQYF,TGTGCCAGCAGCCCTCCGAGGAGGACGCCAGGGACCCAGTACTTC
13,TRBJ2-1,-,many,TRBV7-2,CASSRSHYNEQFF,TGTGCCAGCAGCCGAAGCCATTACAATGAGCAGTTCTTC
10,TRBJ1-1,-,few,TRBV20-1,CSATGEGAFF,TGCAGTGCTACAGGGGAGGGAGCTTTCTTT
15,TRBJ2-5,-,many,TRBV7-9,CASSSEDYPQETQYF,TGTGCCAGCAGTTCCGAGGACTACCCCCAAGAGACCCAGTACTTC
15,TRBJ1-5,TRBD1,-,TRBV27,CASSLRTGVLQPQHF,TGTGCCAGCAGTTTAAGGACAGGGGTACTTCAGCCCCAGCATTTT
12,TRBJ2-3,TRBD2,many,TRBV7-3,CASSLIAGELYF,TGTGCCAGCAGCTTAATAGCGGGGGAGCTGTATTTT
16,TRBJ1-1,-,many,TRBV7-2,CASSPGGGSKKTEAFF,TGTGCCAGCAGCCCTGGGGGCGGGTCTAAGAAAACTGAAGCTTTCTTT
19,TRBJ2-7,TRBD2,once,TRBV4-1,CASSQDFPWTSGLSYEQYF,TGCGCCAGCAGCCAAGATTTTCCGTGGACTAGCGGACTCTCCTACGAGCAGTACTTC
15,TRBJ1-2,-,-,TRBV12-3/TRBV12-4,CASRSQLAGNYGYTF,TGTGCCAGCAGATCTCAACTGGCAGGAAACTATGGCTACACCTTC
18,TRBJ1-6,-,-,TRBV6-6,CASSYSNYWDGDNSPLHF,TGTGCCAGCAGTTACTCGAATTACTGGGACGGAGATAATTCACCCCTCCACTTT
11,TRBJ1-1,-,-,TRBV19,CASRKHTEAFF,TGTGCCAGTAGAAAACACACTGAAGCTTTCTTT
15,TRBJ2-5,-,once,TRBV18,CVSRAQVGVEETQYF,TGTGTCAGCCGAGCTCAAGTAGGGGTAGAAGAGACCCAGTACTTC
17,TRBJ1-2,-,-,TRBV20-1,CSARDYGELLINYGYTF,TGCAGTGCTAGAGATTACGGGGAGCTCCTCATTAACTATGGCTACACCTTC
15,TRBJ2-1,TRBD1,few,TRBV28,CASSLEWTGGLEQFF,TGTGCCAGCAGTTTAGAGTGGACAGGGGGCCTTGAGCAGTTCTTC
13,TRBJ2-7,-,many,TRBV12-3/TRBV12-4,CASSLGSGYEQYF,TGTGCCAGCAGTTTGGGATCCGGCTACGAGCAGTACTTC
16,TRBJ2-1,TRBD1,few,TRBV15,CATSMSTGTDYNEQFF,TGTGCCACCAGCATGTCAACCGGGACAGATTACAATGAGCAGTTCTTC
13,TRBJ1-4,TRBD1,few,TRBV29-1,CSVDGTGSEKLFF,TGCAGCGTTGACGGGACAGGTAGTGAAAAACTGTTTTTT
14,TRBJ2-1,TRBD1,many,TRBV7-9,CASSRRDRGDEQFF,TGTGCCAGCAGCCGCCGGGACAGGGGGGATGAGCAGTTCTTC
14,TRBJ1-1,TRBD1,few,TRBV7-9,CASSPYSTGIEAFF,TGTGCCAGCAGCCCGTATTCGACAGGGATCGAAGCTTTCTTT
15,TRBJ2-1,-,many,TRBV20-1,CSAQKRQSSYNEQFF,TGCAGTGCTCAGAAGCGGCAGAGCTCCTACAATGAGCAGTTCTTC
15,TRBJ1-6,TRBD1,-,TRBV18,CASSPPTGVRSPLHF,TGTGCCAGCTCACCACCGACAGGGGTGAGATCACCCCTCCACTTT
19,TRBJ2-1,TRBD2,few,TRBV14,CASSPVTSGALGPYNEQFF,TGTGCCAGCAGCCCTGTGACTAGCGGGGCGCTAGGACCCTACAATGAGCAGTTCTTC
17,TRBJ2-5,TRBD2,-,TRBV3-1,CASSQDHASGGAGTQYF,TGTGCCAGCAGCCAAGATCATGCTAGCGGGGGGGCCGGGACCCAGTACTTC
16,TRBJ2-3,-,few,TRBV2,CASSGPSGEVTDTQYF,TGTGCCAGCAGTGGACCAAGTGGCGAGGTCACAGATACGCAGTATTTT
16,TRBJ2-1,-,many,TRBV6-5,CASSYSTDYPFGEQFF,TGTGCCAGCAGTTACTCGACGGACTACCCGTTCGGAGAGCAGTTCTTC
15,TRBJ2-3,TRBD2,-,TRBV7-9,CASSYEGLRTDTQYF,TGTGCCAGCAGCTACGAGGGACTACGCACAGATACGCAGTATTTT
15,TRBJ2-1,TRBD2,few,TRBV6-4,CASRKLAEDYNEQFF,TGTGCCAGCAGAAAACTAGCGGAGGACTACAATGAGCAGTTCTTC
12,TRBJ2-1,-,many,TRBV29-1,CSARGPYNEQFF,TGCAGCGCTCGGGGGCCCTACAATGAGCAGTTCTTC